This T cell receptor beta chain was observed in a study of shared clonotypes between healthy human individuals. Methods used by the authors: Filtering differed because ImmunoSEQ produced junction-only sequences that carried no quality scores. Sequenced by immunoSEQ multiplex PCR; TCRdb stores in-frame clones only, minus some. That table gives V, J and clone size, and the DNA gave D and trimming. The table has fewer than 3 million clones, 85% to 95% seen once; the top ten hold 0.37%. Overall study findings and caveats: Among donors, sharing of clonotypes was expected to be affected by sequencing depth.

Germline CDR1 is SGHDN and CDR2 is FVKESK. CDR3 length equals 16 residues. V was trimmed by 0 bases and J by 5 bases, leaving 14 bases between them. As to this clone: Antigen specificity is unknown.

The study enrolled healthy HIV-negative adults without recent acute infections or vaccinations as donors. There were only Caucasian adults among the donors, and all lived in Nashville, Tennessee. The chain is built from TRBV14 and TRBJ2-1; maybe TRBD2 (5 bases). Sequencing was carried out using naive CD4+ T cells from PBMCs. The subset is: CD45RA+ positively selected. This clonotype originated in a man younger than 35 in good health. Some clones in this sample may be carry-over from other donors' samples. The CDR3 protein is CASSQDKASFNNEQFF. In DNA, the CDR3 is TGTGCCAGCAGCCAAGATAAGGCTAGCTTCAACAATGAGCAGTTCTTC. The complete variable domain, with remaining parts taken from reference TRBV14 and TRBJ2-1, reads EAGVTQFPSHSVIEKGQTVTLRCDPISGHDNLYWYRRVMGKEIKFLLHFVKESKQDESGMPNNRFLAERTGGTYSTLKVQPAELEDSGVYFCASSQDKASFNNEQFFGPGTRLTVL.